These 2 T cell receptor beta chains were sequenced from one sample in a study of cytomegalovirus exposure and HLA in healthy donors. The PCR employed 60 Vbeta primers together with 13 Jbeta primers. The data were produced by immunoSEQ multiplex PCR, yet TCRdb's version contains in-frame clones alone and is incomplete. The sample records 100,000 to 150,000 clones, roughly 78% being singletons. Sequenced input: PBMCs. These receptors came from a man aged 25 to 45 in good health and CMV-seropositive.

This rearrangement joins TRBV5-1 to TRBJ1-2, with D possibly matching TRBD1 (5 bases). There are 13 residues in the CDR3. Germline lookup yields CDR1 SGHRS and CDR2 YFSETQ. V lost 4 bases and J 2 bases, leaving 9 bases between the germline ends. CDR3 residues: CASSLDKNYGYTF. In DNA, the CDR3 is TGCGCCAGCAGCCTGGACAAGAACTATGGCTACACCTTC.

J is TRBJ2-3 and V is TRBV7-2; tentative D call: TRBD2 (6 bases). Germline V gene sequence: CDR1 SGHTA, CDR2 FQGNSA. The CDR3 is 14 residues long. V gave up 5 bases and J gave up 4 bases, with 13 bases separating them. CDR3: CASSDGSGPDTQYF. The DNA for the CDR3 is TGTGCCAGCAGCGACGGGAGCGGCCCAGATACGCAGTATTTT.